Listed here are 3 T cell receptor beta chains from one sample, sequenced in a study of blood T cell repertoires in COVID-19. Assay: immunoSEQ multiplex PCR; the TCRdb copy retains only in-frame clones and omits some. In the table there are some 460,000 clones, approximately 90% of which are singletons. Sequencing used PBMCs or T cells enriched from blood (not recorded which). The origin of the receptors is a woman aged 18-29 years who had recovered from COVID-19.

For this clone: The same CDR3 is also encoded by other DNA sequences in this sample. The V call is TRBV18, the J call TRBJ2-1; perhaps TRBD2 as D (7 bases). The CDR3 runs 15 residues. V was clipped by 3 bases and J by 4 bases, with 13 bases between them. The V gene's germline CDR1 is KGHSH and CDR2 LQKENI. CDR3 protein: CASSPGGGLYNEQFF. The CDR3 DNA reads TGTGCCAGCTCACCTGGGGGGGGCCTATACAATGAGCAGTTCTTC.

The V call is TRBV27, the J call TRBJ1-5; 8 bases agree with TRBD1. In germline, CDR1 is MNHEY, CDR2 SMNVEV (reference sequence). The CDR3 is 16 amino acids. The trim removed 6 bases at V and 2 bases at J, leaving 9 bases unmatched. The CDR3 region has the DNA TGTGCCAGCAGCCGGACAGGGAGCGTTGGCAATCAGCCCCAGCATTTT. Encoded protein: CASSRTGSVGNQPQHF.

This chain uses TRBV19 with TRBJ2-5; D is unclear. The germline CDR1 and CDR2 sequences are LNHDA and SQIVND (reference sequence). This CDR3 spans 13 amino acids. Trimming left V 0 bases short and J 2 bases short, with 4 bases between. The CDR3 region has the DNA TGTGCCAGTAGTATAGACGGTCAAGAGACCCAGTACTTC. It translates to CASSIDGQETQYF.